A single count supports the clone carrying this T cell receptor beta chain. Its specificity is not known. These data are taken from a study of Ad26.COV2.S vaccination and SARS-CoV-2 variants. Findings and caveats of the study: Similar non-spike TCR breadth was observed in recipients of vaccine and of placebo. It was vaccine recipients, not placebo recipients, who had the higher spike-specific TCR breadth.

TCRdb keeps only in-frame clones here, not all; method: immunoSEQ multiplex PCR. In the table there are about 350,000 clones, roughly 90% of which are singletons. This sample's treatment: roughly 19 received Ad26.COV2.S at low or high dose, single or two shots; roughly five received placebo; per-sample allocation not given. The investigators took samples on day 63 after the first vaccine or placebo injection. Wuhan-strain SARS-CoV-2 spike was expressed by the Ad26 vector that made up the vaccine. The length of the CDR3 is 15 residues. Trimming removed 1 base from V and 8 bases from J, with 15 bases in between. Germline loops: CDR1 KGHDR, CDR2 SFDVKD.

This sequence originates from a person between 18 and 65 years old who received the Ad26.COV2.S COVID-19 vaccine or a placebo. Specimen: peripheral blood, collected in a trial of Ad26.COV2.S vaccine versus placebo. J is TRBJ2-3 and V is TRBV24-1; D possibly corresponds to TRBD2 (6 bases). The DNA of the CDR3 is TGTGCCACCAGTGATTTTGTACGGGGGAATCCTACGCAGTATTTT. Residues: CATSDFVRGNPTQYF.